This T cell receptor (beta chain) is drawn from a study of identical twins. CDR1 is SNHLY and CDR2 is FYNNEI in the germline V gene. V was pared by 6 bases and J by 7 bases, with 13 bases between. The CDR3 totals 13 residues. Whole-study results and caveats: One should note that invariant MAIT and iNKT cells could partly confound zero-insertion analyses. Instead of following the same donors, the conclusions were based on cross-sectional statistical analysis.

Template switching created a universal primer site, and the cDNA included unique molecular identifiers. TCRdb passed the 5' RACE reads through MiXCR, listing each CDR3 protein once. Among 550,000 to 800,000 distinct CDR3 sequences listed, about 7.1% were seen once. This clonotype has at least ten counts. Its antigen is still unknown. This same sample was also taken into another study, of yellow fever vaccine responses in identical twins.

The J gene is TRBJ2-1, the V gene TRBV2, with D tentatively TRBD1 (5 bases). The sequence came from a woman between 18 and 29 years old in good health. The material sequenced was PBMCs. The CDR3 bases are TGTGCCAGCAGCTTTCAGACAGCTAATGAGCAGTTCTTC. This codes for CASSFQTANEQFF.